These T cell receptor beta chains were read from a single sample in a study of T cell changes during pregnancy in multiple sclerosis. The assay was immunoSEQ multiplex PCR, and TCRdb's table has in-frame clones only and misses some. The sample includes around 52,000 clones, roughly 90% of them seen just once. The source was CD4+ T cells from peripheral blood mononuclear cells, collected after pregnancy. These receptors were taken from a female donor in good health, enrolled as a control in a pregnancy study. CDR3s include the opening cysteine and the closing phenylalanine or tryptophan. Fields, in order: V gene, clone size, J gene, D gene, CDR3 DNA, CDR3 protein. The D gene is left open where the match is weak. Part of the rows lack a size; the others show once, few, many or a class for expanded clones.

>TRBV18|once|TRBJ2-3|NA
TGTGCCAGCTACCGGGACACCTCCACAGATACGCAGTATTTT
CASYRDTSTDTQYF
>TRBV7-9|NA|TRBJ1-5|NA
TGTGCCAGCAGCTTGGACAGAACTAGCAATCAGCCCCAGCATTTT
CASSLDRTSNQPQHF
>TRBV14|NA|TRBJ1-1|TRBD1
TGTGCCAGCAGCCGACAGGGGAACACTGAAGCTTTCTTT
CASSRQGNTEAFF
>TRBV4-1|NA|TRBJ1-6|NA
TGCGCCAGCAGCCAAGTTGGGGGCTTGGGTTCACCCCTCCACTTT
CASSQVGGLGSPLHF
>TRBV7-9|NA|TRBJ1-2|NA
TGTGCCAGCAGCTCACAGACCCCAAACTATGGCTACACCTTC
CASSSQTPNYGYTF
>TRBV30|few|TRBJ2-2|NA
TGTGCCTGGAGGTTTCGGAACACCGGGGAGCTGTTTTTT
CAWRFRNTGELFF
>TRBV28|NA|TRBJ1-2|NA
TGTGCCAGCAGTTTATACAGCCTCTATGGCTACACCTTC
CASSLYSLYGYTF
>TRBV7-9|NA|TRBJ2-2|NA
TGTGCCAGCAGCCTAGGGAGAGGGGAGCTGTTTTTT
CASSLGRGELFF
>TRBV5-5|NA|TRBJ1-5|NA
TGTGCCAGCAGCAGTACAGGGCGGCGGGATCAGCCCCAGCATTTT
CASSSTGRRDQPQHF
>TRBV5-1|NA|TRBJ1-2|TRBD1
TGCGCCAGCAGCGCACAGGGGACGGAAGGTAATGGCTACACCTTC
CASSAQGTEGNGYTF
>TRBV18|NA|TRBJ2-4|NA
TGTGCCAGCTCACCTCCACCCCGTGACAGCAAAAACATTCAGTACTTC
CASSPPPRDSKNIQYF
>TRBV9|NA|TRBJ1-1|NA
TGTGCCAGCAGCGTAGTTAGCGCGGGGGTGGGGCCTGAAGCTTTCTTT
CASSVVSAGVGPEAFF
>TRBV7-2|NA|TRBJ1-2|NA
TGTGCCAGCAGTTTCAAGACTGACGTTCGGGGTGGCTACACCTTC
CASSFKTDVRGGYTF
>TRBV4-2|NA|TRBJ1-4|NA
TGTGCCAGCAGAGGAGCAACTAATGAAAAACTGTTTTTT
CASRGATNEKLFF
>TRBV15|NA|TRBJ1-3|NA
TGTGCCACCAGCACCACAGACAGAGCTGGAAACACCATATATTTT
CATSTTDRAGNTIYF
>TRBV30|NA|TRBJ1-2|NA
TGTGCCTGGAGCAAGAACCGAGGCTATGGCTACACCTTC
CAWSKNRGYGYTF
>TRBV5-4|NA|TRBJ2-5|TRBD1
TGTGCCAGCAGCTTGGCCGGACAGGGGGGGACCCAGTACTTC
CASSLAGQGGTQYF
>TRBV7-9|NA|TRBJ1-2|NA
TGTGCCAGCAGCGCTAATAACTATGGCTACACCTTC
CASSANNYGYTF
>TRBV5-5|NA|TRBJ1-5|NA
TGTGCCAGCAGCTTGGACAGGTTAAATCAGCCCCAGCATTTT
CASSLDRLNQPQHF
>TRBV28|NA|TRBJ1-2|TRBD1
TGTGCCAGTCAGACCTCAGGGGGCCCCAGCTATGGCTACACCTTC
CASQTSGGPSYGYTF
>TRBV18|NA|TRBJ1-2|NA
TGTGCCAGCTCGCCTGGGGCGGAAACTCTCCGTGGCTACACCTTC
CASSPGAETLRGYTF
>TRBV13|NA|TRBJ2-5|TRBD2
TGTGCCAGCAGCGCCTCAGGGGCGGGGGGCACTGGGGCCCAGTACTTC
CASSASGAGGTGAQYF
>TRBV30|NA|TRBJ1-6|TRBD1
TGTGCCTGGAGAGAGGGACAGGGAACTTCACCCCTCCACTTT
CAWREGQGTSPLHF
>TRBV9|NA|TRBJ2-1|NA
TGTGCCAGCAGCGTAGTTGAGTCGTCCGGTGAGCAGTTCTTC
CASSVVESSGEQFF
>TRBV19|NA|TRBJ1-6|NA
TGTGCCAGTAGTAGCAAAAGGACCGCCGGCGGGAATTCACCCCTCCACTTT
CASSSKRTAGGNSPLHF
>TRBV6-5|once|TRBJ1-4|NA
TGTGCCAGCAGTTACGGGGGCCGGAATGAAAAACTGTTTTTT
CASSYGGRNEKLFF
>TRBV7-2|NA|TRBJ2-7|TRBD2
TGTGCCAGCAGCCCGAGTGCGGGACTAGGTCCCTACGAGCAGTACTTC
CASSPSAGLGPYEQYF
>TRBV5-6|once|TRBJ1-2|NA
TGTGCCAGCAGCTTGGGGCAGGGGCACTATGGCTACACCTTC
CASSLGQGHYGYTF
>TRBV19|NA|TRBJ1-6|NA
TGTGCCAGTAGTATCGGGACAAAGAATTCACCCCTCCACTTT
CASSIGTKNSPLHF
>TRBV28|NA|TRBJ2-7|TRBD1
TGTGCCAGCCGTGGGCAGGGGGTCTACGAGCAGTACTTC
CASRGQGVYEQYF
>TRBV14|NA|TRBJ2-3|NA
TGTGCCAGCAGCCAAGTTGGGGCCGGAGATACGCAGTATTTT
CASSQVGAGDTQYF
>TRBV2|NA|TRBJ1-2|TRBD1
TGTGCCAGCAGTGGGGACAGGATCCGGTTTGGCTACACCTTC
CASSGDRIRFGYTF
>TRBV7-3|NA|TRBJ2-1|TRBD1
TGTGCCAGCAGCTCCCTCGGACAGGGTGGGCAGTTCTTC
CASSSLGQGGQFF
>TRBV28|NA|TRBJ1-6|TRBD1
TGTGCCAGCAGTTTGGGGCAGGGGGTCGGTTCACCCCTCCACTTT
CASSLGQGVGSPLHF
>TRBV6-1|NA|TRBJ1-2|NA
TGTGCCAGCAGTGAAGCAAGCCCACCTAACTATGGCTACACCTTC
CASSEASPPNYGYTF
>TRBV5-4|NA|TRBJ1-2|NA
TGTGCCAGCACCGAAAGCATCTCTAGGGAGGGGTATGGCTACACCTTC
CASTESISREGYGYTF
>TRBV2|NA|TRBJ2-5|NA
TGTGCCAGAAGAGCTGACAGCCAAGAGACCCAGTACTTC
CARRADSQETQYF
>TRBV18|NA|TRBJ2-7|TRBD1
TGTGCCAGCTCTTCGGACAGGGCCCCTACCGAGCAGTACTTC
CASSSDRAPTEQYF
>TRBV27|NA|TRBJ2-1|NA
TGTGCCAGCAGTGACTTAAAATGGGATGAGCAGTTCTTC
CASSDLKWDEQFF
>TRBV25-1|NA|TRBJ2-1|TRBD2
TGTGCCAGCGAAAGACTAGCGGGGGGGCAAGCCTACAATGAGCAGTTCTTC
CASERLAGGQAYNEQFF
>TRBV7-2|NA|TRBJ1-2|NA
TGTGCCAGCAGTTTGGGGCTCGGCGGCAAAAAAGCTAACTATGGCTACACCTTC
CASSLGLGGKKANYGYTF
>TRBV15|NA|TRBJ1-6|TRBD1
TGTGCCACCGGGACAGGGAAAAATTCACCCCTCCACTTT
CATGTGKNSPLHF
>TRBV25-1|NA|TRBJ2-3|NA
TGTGCCAGCAGTGCGGGTTTTACAGATACGCAGTATTTT
CASSAGFTDTQYF
>TRBV18|NA|TRBJ1-1|NA
TGTGCCAGCTCACCGGGAGGAGGGAACACTGAAGCTTTCTTT
CASSPGGGNTEAFF
>TRBV19|NA|TRBJ1-1|NA
TGTGCCAGTACCGATGGGGGGGTCCTCACGAACACTGAAGCTTTCTTT
CASTDGGVLTNTEAFF
>TRBV5-4|NA|TRBJ1-4|NA
TGTGCCAGCAGCTTGGGCCCCTCGGGGGGTGAAAAACTGTTTTTT
CASSLGPSGGEKLFF
>TRBV11-3|NA|TRBJ2-5|NA
TGTGCCAGCAGCTTAGACCGACAGCAAGAGACCCAGTACTTC
CASSLDRQQETQYF
>TRBV5-1|NA|TRBJ1-6|TRBD1
TGCGCCAGCAGCCCGGGACAGGAAAATAATTCACCCCTCCACTTT
CASSPGQENNSPLHF
>TRBV28|NA|TRBJ1-2|NA
TGTGCCAGCAGTTTCGGGGGGATTAATGGCTACACCTTC
CASSFGGINGYTF
>TRBV9|NA|TRBJ2-7|NA
TGTGCCAGCAGCGTCAACACAGGGTCCTACGAGCAGTACTTC
CASSVNTGSYEQYF
>TRBV23-1|NA|TRBJ2-7|TRBD1
TGCGCCAGCAGCCGATTCGGACAGGGTCGCGAGCAGTACTTC
CASSRFGQGREQYF
>TRBV6-5|NA|TRBJ1-2|TRBD1
TGTGCCAGCAGGGTACAGGGGGAAAGAAGATACACCTTC
CASRVQGERRYTF
>TRBV5-4|NA|TRBJ1-2|NA
TGTGCCATGTCCTCCCCTAACTATGGCTACACCTTC
CAMSSPNYGYTF
>TRBV18|NA|TRBJ2-6|TRBD1
TGTGCCAGCTCACCCTCGACAGGGCCTCGCTCTGGGGCCAACGTCCTGACTTTC
CASSPSTGPRSGANVLTF
>TRBV5-4|NA|TRBJ2-1|NA
TGTGCCAGCAGCTTAGGAGGGGGCGCCTACAATGAGCAGTTCTTC
CASSLGGGAYNEQFF